This entry is about one TCR beta chain. Antigen specificity is unknown. Germline-derived CDR1 and CDR2 are MGHRA and YSYEKL. V was trimmed by 2 bases and J by 5 bases, leaving 10 bases between them. The CDR3 spans 14 residues. The sample is drawn from a study of cytomegalovirus exposure and HLA in healthy donors. In the study overall: As an earlier analysis found, some 180 million T cells yielded about 120 million unique TCR beta sequences. For the roughly 400 genotyped donors, roughly 80% fell within the Caucasian-associated ancestry cluster. Broader study findings: Sequence variants that were highly shared formed a cluster that was likely a sequencing artifact.

Donors counted as nominally healthy when sampled, yet unrecorded immune exposures were likely. The study ran its PCR with 60 Vbeta and 13 Jbeta primers. Profiling relied on immunoSEQ multiplex PCR, and the TCRdb table lists in-frame clones only, not all of them. This table holds 150,000 to 200,000 clones, approximately 71% found once. The clonotype originates from a man aged 25-45 years in good health and CMV-seropositive. What was sequenced was PBMCs. The V call is TRBV4-1, the J call TRBJ1-5; the D gene is possibly TRBD1 (6 bases). CDR3 protein: CASSQPDRYQPQHF. The CDR3, as DNA: TGCGCCAGCAGCCAACCTGACAGGTATCAGCCCCAGCATTTT.